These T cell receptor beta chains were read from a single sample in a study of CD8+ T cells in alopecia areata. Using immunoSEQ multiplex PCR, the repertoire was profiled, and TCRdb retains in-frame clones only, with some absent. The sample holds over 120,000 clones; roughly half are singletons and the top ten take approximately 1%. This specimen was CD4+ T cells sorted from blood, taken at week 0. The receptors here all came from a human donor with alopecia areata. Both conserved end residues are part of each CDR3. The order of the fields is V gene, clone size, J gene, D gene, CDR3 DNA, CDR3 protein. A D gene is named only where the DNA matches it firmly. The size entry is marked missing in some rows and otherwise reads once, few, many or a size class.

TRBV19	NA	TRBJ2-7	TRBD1	TGTGCCAGTATGGGACTCCGGACAGGGACGTCGGGACGGACCTACGAGCAGTACTTC	CASMGLRTGTSGRTYEQYF
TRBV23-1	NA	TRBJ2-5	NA	TGCGCCAGCAGTCCCCGGGGTAGCCCAGAGACCCAGTACTTC	CASSPRGSPETQYF
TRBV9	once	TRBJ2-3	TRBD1	TGTGCCAGCAGCTACCTGGGGACAGGGAACACAGATACGCAGTATTTT	CASSYLGTGNTDTQYF
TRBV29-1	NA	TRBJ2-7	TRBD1	TGCAGCGTGGGTACAGGGGGTAGGGAGTACTTC	CSVGTGGREYF
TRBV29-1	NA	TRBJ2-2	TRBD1	TGCAGCGTCGCACTGGACCCGGGACAGGGGGCCGGGGAGCTGTTTTTT	CSVALDPGQGAGELFF
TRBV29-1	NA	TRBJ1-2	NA	TGCAGCGTTGCAGCCAGGGGCAGCTATGGCTACACCTTC	CSVAARGSYGYTF
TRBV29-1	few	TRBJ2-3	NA	TGCAGCGTCCGGCGGCGGCTAGCGACCGGTGCCGGAACCACAGATACGCAGTATTTT	CSVRRRLATGAGTTDTQYF
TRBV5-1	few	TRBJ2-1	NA	TGCGCCAGCAGCTTGGCCTTAAATGAGCAGTTCTTC	CASSLALNEQFF
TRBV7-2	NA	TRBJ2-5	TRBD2	TGTGCCAGCAGTGCCACTAGCGGACAAGAGACCCAGTACTTC	CASSATSGQETQYF
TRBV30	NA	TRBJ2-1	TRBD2	TGTGCCTGCCCCAGGGAGGGGTCCTACAATGAGCAGTTCTTC	CACPREGSYNEQFF
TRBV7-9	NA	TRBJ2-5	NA	TGTGCCACCCCGCCCGGCCGAGCTGGCGAGACCCAGTACTTC	CATPPGRAGETQYF
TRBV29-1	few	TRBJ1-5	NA	TGCAGCGTTGAGATTGGGGATAGCAATCAGCCCCAGCATTTT	CSVEIGDSNQPQHF
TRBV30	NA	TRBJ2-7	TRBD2	TGTGCCTGGAGTTCCCCCGGGACTAGCGGGAGGCCCTACGAGCAGTACTTC	CAWSSPGTSGRPYEQYF
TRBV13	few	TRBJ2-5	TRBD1	TGTGCCAGCAGCTTACAGGGACAGAAAGAGACCCAGTACTTC	CASSLQGQKETQYF
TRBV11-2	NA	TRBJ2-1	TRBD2	TGTGCCAGCAGCTCCCCACGTTTAGCGGGAGGGGCTCGGAATGAGCAGTTCTTC	CASSSPRLAGGARNEQFF
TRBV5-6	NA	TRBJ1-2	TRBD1	TGTGCCAGCAGCCCAAGGACAGGGGTCGGCTATGGCTACACCTTC	CASSPRTGVGYGYTF
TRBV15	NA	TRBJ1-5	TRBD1	TGTGCCACCAGCACCGGGACAGGGGACAATCAGCCCCAGCATTTT	CATSTGTGDNQPQHF
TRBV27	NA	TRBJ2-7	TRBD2	TGTGCCAGCAAGGGTAGCGGGAGGCACGAGCAGTACTTC	CASKGSGRHEQYF
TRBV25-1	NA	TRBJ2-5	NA	TGTGCCACCGGGGCGAGAGAGACCCAGTACTTC	CATGARETQYF
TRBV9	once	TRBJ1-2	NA	TGTGCCAGCAGCGTAGGAGTACATCGGGAGGGTGGCTACACCTTC	CASSVGVHREGGYTF
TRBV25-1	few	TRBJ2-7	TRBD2	TGTGCCAGCTCAGAACTGGCGGGAGGGCCAGGCGAGCAGTACTTC	CASSELAGGPGEQYF
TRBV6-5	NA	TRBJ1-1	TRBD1	TGTGCCAGCAGTAGGACAGGGAACACTGAAGCTTTCTTT	CASSRTGNTEAFF
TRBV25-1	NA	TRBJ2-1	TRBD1	TGTGCCAGCACAACAGGGGGGTCCTACAATGAGCAGTTCTTC	CASTTGGSYNEQFF
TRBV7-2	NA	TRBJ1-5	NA	TGTGCCAGCAGCCCCCCAAGGCAGTCTAGCAATCAGCCCCAGCATTTT	CASSPPRQSSNQPQHF
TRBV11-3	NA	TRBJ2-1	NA	TGTGCCAGCAGCTTAGCCAGCCTCCCCTACAATGAGCAGTTCTTC	CASSLASLPYNEQFF
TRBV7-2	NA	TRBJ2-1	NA	TGTGCCAGCAGCTTAGGCCCTCGAGAGCAGTTCTTC	CASSLGPREQFF
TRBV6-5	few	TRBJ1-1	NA	TGTGCCAGCAGCTCAGGGCCGGGAAGAGCTTTCTTT	CASSSGPGRAFF
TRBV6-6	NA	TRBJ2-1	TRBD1	TGTGCCAGCAGTTACGAAGGGACAGGGGAGTTCTTC	CASSYEGTGEFF
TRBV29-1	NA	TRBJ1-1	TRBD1	TGCAGCGCTCGTTCGGGACAGGGCACCACTGAAGCTTTCTTT	CSARSGQGTTEAFF
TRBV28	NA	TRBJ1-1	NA	TGTGCCAGCAGTCCAGGAGGGAACACTGAAGCTTTCTTT	CASSPGGNTEAFF
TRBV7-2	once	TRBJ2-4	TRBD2	TGTGCCAGCAGCCGAGTTGGTCGCGGGAGTAGTAGCAAAAACATTCAGTACTTC	CASSRVGRGSSSKNIQYF
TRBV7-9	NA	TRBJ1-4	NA	TGTGCCAGCCGGGGGGGTGCGGAAAAACTGTTTTTT	CASRGGAEKLFF
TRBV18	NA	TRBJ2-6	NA	TGTGCCAGCTCACCCCCGCACCTCTCTGGGGCCAACGTCCTGACTTTC	CASSPPHLSGANVLTF
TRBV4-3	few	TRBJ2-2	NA	TGCGCCAGCAGCCAAGAAACAGGGACCGGGGAGCTGTTTTTT	CASSQETGTGELFF
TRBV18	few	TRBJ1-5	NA	TGTGCCAGCTCACTCAATGACAGGAATCAGCCCCAGCATTTT	CASSLNDRNQPQHF
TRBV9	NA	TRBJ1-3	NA	TGTGCCAGCAGCGTAGATGGAAACCCTGGGAACACCATATATTTT	CASSVDGNPGNTIYF
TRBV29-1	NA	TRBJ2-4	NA	TGCAGCGTTGCAGGCGGGACAGCAAACATTCAGTACTTC	CSVAGGTANIQYF
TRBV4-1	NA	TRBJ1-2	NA	TGCGCCAGCAGCCAACCGGGACCCTCGGAGAATGGCTACACCTTC	CASSQPGPSENGYTF
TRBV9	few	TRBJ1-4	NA	TGTGCCAGCAGCCCAGGGGCAGGGGAGGGTGAAAAACTGTTTTTT	CASSPGAGEGEKLFF
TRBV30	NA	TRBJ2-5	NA	TGTGCCTGGTTCGGAGCGGCCAAAGAGACCCAGTACTTC	CAWFGAAKETQYF
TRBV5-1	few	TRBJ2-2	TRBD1	TGCGCCAGCAGCCCGGGACAGCCGAACACCGGGGAGCTGTTTTTT	CASSPGQPNTGELFF
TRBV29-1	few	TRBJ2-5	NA	TGCAGCGCCCCGGGACTCGCAAAAGAGACCCAGTACTTC	CSAPGLAKETQYF
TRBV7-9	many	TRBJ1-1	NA	TGTGCCAGCAGCTTAATGGGTATGGGCGCTTTCTTT	CASSLMGMGAFF
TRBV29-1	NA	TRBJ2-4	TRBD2	TGCAGCGTTGAGTCTCTAGCGGGAGCTGCGTTAGCCAAAAACATTCAGTACTTC	CSVESLAGAALAKNIQYF
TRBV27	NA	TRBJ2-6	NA	TGTGCCAGCACCAAAGCAGGGGCGGGGGCCAACGTCCTGACTTTC	CASTKAGAGANVLTF
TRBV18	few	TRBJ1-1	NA	TGTGCCAGCTCACGAGTAGTCCGGGATAAGAACACTGAAGCTTTCTTT	CASSRVVRDKNTEAFF
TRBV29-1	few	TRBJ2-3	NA	TGCAGCGTCCAAATGGGACCTTTCGGGACCACAGATACGCAGTATTTT	CSVQMGPFGTTDTQYF
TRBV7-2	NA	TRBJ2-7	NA	TGTGCCAGCAGCTTAGTCGGGCCCTACGAGCAGTACTTC	CASSLVGPYEQYF
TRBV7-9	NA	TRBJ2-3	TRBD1	TGTGCCAGCAGCTTTGGGGACAGGGGGACAGATACGCAGTATTTT	CASSFGDRGTDTQYF
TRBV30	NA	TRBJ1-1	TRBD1	TGTGCCTGGAGGGGACAGGACTACACTGAAGCTTTCTTT	CAWRGQDYTEAFF
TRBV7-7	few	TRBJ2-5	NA	TGTGCTAGCAGCTTAGCTCACACCTCTTTCAAAGAGACCCAGTACTTC	CASSLAHTSFKETQYF
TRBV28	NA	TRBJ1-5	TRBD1	TGTGCCAGCAGGGACAGGTCCAATCAGCCCCAGCATTTT	CASRDRSNQPQHF
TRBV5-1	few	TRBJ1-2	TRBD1	TGCGCCAGCAGCCTAACCGGGACAGGGATGCGGGGCTACACCTTC	CASSLTGTGMRGYTF
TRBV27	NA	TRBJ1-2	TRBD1	TGTGCCAGCCGGGGGGACAGTTTAGTCGGCTACACCTTC	CASRGDSLVGYTF
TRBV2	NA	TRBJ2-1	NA	TGTGCCAGCATTCTAGTACCCAATGAGCAGTTCTTC	CASILVPNEQFF